The 19 T cell receptor beta chains presented below share a single source sample, sequenced in a study of molecular identifiers for immune sequencing clone quantification. TCRdb itself ran the PCR reads through MiXCR, one entry per CDR3 protein. The sample has hundreds of thousands of distinct CDR3 sequences, 20% seen once. Sequencing used naive CD8+ T cells from blood, with Jurkat cell RNA spiked in. Described subset: FACS-sorted CD8+CD4-CCR7+CD45RA+ naive T cells. These receptors were obtained from a human donor in good health. Some libraries in this study had Jurkat cell RNA spiked in.

This clonotype was observed at least ten times. The J gene is TRBJ2-7, the V gene TRBV7-2; TRBD2 matches 10 bases. This CDR3 spans 16 amino acids. Germline CDR1 is SGHTA and CDR2 is FQGNSA. V gave up 3 bases and J gave up 3 bases; unmatched junction bases: 8. CDR3 DNA: TGTGCCAGCAGCTTCTACAGCGGGGGGGGCTACTACGAGCAGTACTTC. Residues: CASSFYSGGGYYEQYF.

At least ten counts were recorded for this clonotype. CDR3 nucleotides: TGCAGTGCTAGTGCACCGGGACTAGCGGTCTACAATGAGCAGTTCTTC. Protein: CSASAPGLAVYNEQFF. This chain uses TRBV20-1 with TRBJ2-1; the match to TRBD2 covers 11 bases. This CDR3 comprises 16 residues. Germline V gene lookup returns CDR1 DFQATT and CDR2 SNEGSKA (reference sequence). Trimming at V came to 3 bases and at J to 3 bases, leaving 7 bases not matched to a gene.

The chain combines TRBV29-1 with TRBJ2-1, with D possibly TRBD2 on 7 matching bases. V dropped 4 bases and J dropped 0 bases, with 22 bases sitting between them. The CDR3 has 18 amino acids. CDR1 and CDR2 from the germline V gene are SQVTM and ANQGSEA. The CDR3 region is CSVGGQISGLSSYNEQFF. The CDR3 DNA sequence: TGCAGCGTTGGAGGACAGATTAGCGGGCTAAGCTCCTACAATGAGCAGTTCTTC.

This clonotype was seen many times. The rearrangement links TRBV19 to TRBJ1-5; tentative D call: TRBD1 (5 bases). This CDR3 region has 14 residues. V was clipped by 8 bases and J by 5 bases, with 16 bases between them. Germline V lookup: CDR1 LNHDA, CDR2 SQIVND (reference sequence). This CDR3 is CASSIPGSDQPQHF. CDR3 nucleotide sequence: TGTGCCAGTTCCATCCCAGGGTCGGATCAGCCCCAGCATTTT.

This clonotype has a count of ten or more. V usage is TRBV4-3 and J usage is TRBJ2-7, with TRBD2 matching over 8 bases. The V gene's germline CDR1 is LGHNA and CDR2 YSLEER. CDR3 size: 16 residues. J lost 0 bases, V lost 6 bases, and 10 bases had no gene match. CDR3 in DNA: TGCGCCAGCAGTTCGGCAGCGGGGGTAGTCTCCTACGAGCAGTACTTC. Translating it yields CASSSAAGVVSYEQYF.

With respect to this clonotype: One end of the junction does not line up with germline, which may come from a read error. This chain links TRBV5-3 with TRBJ1-1, with a possible D match to TRBD1 (5 bases). TRBV5-3 is an open reading frame whose function is uncertain. CDR3 length: 12 residues. The CDR3 DNA sequence: TGTGCCAGCAATAAGGTGGGGACTGGAGCTTTCTTT. It translates to CASNKVGTGAFF.

This clonotype was detected many times. The gene calls are TRBV7-9 and TRBJ2-7; D is possibly TRBD1 (6 bases). V gave up 5 bases and J gave up 2 bases, with 19 bases separating them. This CDR3 has 16 residues. Germline V lookup: CDR1 SEHNR, CDR2 FQNEAQ (reference sequence). The CDR3, as DNA: TGTGCCAGCAGCGCGGACACAGGGCCCGCCACCTACGAGCAGTACTTC. This translates into CASSADTGPATYEQYF.

This clonotype was seen many times. V and J are TRBV7-2 and TRBJ1-5; no clear D gene. The CDR3 runs 13 residues. Per germline, CDR1 SGHTA and CDR2 FQGNSA. Trimming stripped 5 bases from V and 3 bases from J, with 8 bases between. In nucleotides, the CDR3 is TGTGCCAGCAGCCAAGGTTACAATCAGCCCCAGCATTTT. Translation gives CASSQGYNQPQHF.

The chain combines TRBV11-3 with TRBJ2-2, with TRBD1 identical over 7 bases. With 7 bases clipped from V and 4 bases from J, the junction kept 3 bases outside the gene matches. This CDR3 spans 13 amino acids. The germline gives CDR1 SGHNT, CDR2 YENEEA. The CDR3 nucleotides are TGTGCCAGCAACTCAGGGGGCACCGGGGAGCTGTTTTTT. The encoded protein is CASNSGGTGELFF.

The table lists this clonotype with many counts. V gene TRBV30 combines with J gene TRBJ2-6, with D possibly matching TRBD1 (5 bases). The CDR3 is 14 residues long. Germline V lookup: CDR1 GTSNPN, CDR2 SVGIG (reference sequence). Trimming stripped 1 base from V and 4 bases from J, with 8 bases between. CDR3 loop: CAWSAGFGANVLTF. The DNA of the CDR3 is TGTGCCTGGAGTGCAGGGTTCGGGGCCAACGTCCTGACTTTC.

This clonotype was seen ten or more times. The chain is built from TRBV11-2 and TRBJ2-3; 9 bases align to TRBD1. The CDR3 runs 17 residues. Unmatched junction bases numbered 8, after V lost 1 base and J lost 3 bases. CDR1 SGHAT and CDR2 FQNNGV come from the germline V gene. The CDR3 region is CASSLGSYRGQTDTQYF. In DNA form, the CDR3 reads TGTGCCAGCAGCTTAGGCTCGTACAGGGGGCAAACAGATACGCAGTATTTT.

This clonotype has ten or more counts. The V and J genes are TRBV16 and TRBJ1-1, with D unclear. The germline V gene has CDR1 KGHSY and CDR2 FQNENV. Trimming took 0 bases from V and 8 from J, leaving 10 bases between them. CDR3 length: 13 amino acids. This CDR3 is CASSQSLREEAFF. CDR3 in DNA: TGTGCCAGCAGCCAATCGTTACGGGAAGAAGCTTTCTTT.

This clonotype was found many times. CDR3: CASSAVGQGYYEQYF. The CDR3 DNA sequence: TGTGCCAGCAGCGCCGTAGGACAGGGGTACTACGAGCAGTACTTC. The V and J genes are TRBV5-6 and TRBJ2-7, with TRBD1 matching over 9 bases. Germline values: CDR1 SGHDT, CDR2 YYEEEE. The CDR3 spans 15 residues. V was clipped by 4 bases and J by 3 bases; unmatched bases: 8.

The sample holds many counts of this clonotype. The chain employs TRBV12-3 or TRBV12-4 and TRBJ2-7; the match to TRBD1 covers 8 bases. After removal of 4 bases from V and 4 bases from J, the junction contained 12 bases not matched to a gene. CDR3 length: 16 amino acids. The CDR3 sequence: CASSSRRQGLEYEQYF. The DNA for the CDR3 is TGTGCCAGCAGTTCCCGACGACAGGGGCTAGAGTACGAGCAGTACTTC.

The rearrangement links TRBV20-1 to TRBJ1-5; D remains unclear. The CDR3 is 17 amino acids. The germline V and J ends were trimmed by 0 bases and 0 bases, with 15 bases remaining between them. Per germline, CDR1 DFQATT and CDR2 SNEGSKA (reference sequence). CDR3 coding DNA: TGCAGTGCTAGAGATCCCGACTCTTATTATAGCAATCAGCCCCAGCATTTT. Protein sequence: CSARDPDSYYSNQPQHF.

In its sample, this clonotype was seen many times. The J gene is TRBJ2-6, the V gene TRBV28; D possibly uses TRBD1 or TRBD2 (6 bases each). Germline V gene sequence: CDR1 MDHEN, CDR2 SYDVKM. The CDR3 consists of 16 residues. V was clipped by 6 bases and J by 3 bases, with 15 bases between them. The CDR3 nucleotides read TGTGCCAGCAGCACCAGAGGGGGAGGTGGGGCCAACGTCCTGACTTTC. The encoded protein is CASSTRGGGGANVLTF.

On this clonotype itself: A much larger clone differs by one base, so this may be a read error. The rearrangement uses TRBV6-6 and TRBJ2-7; 10 bases fit TRBD2. V was clipped by 4 bases and J by 6 bases; unmatched bases: 15. Germline assignment: CDR1 MNHNY and CDR2 SVGAGI (reference sequence). The CDR3 runs 17 residues. The DNA for the CDR3 is TGTGCCAGCAGTTTATTAAGCGGGAGGGCTTCGGAGTGCGAGCAGTACTTC. This gives the protein CASSLLSGRASECEQYF.

This clonotype has ten or more counts. The J gene is TRBJ2-3, the V gene TRBV5-1; 7 bases line up with TRBD1. The ends lost 3 bases at V and 2 bases at J; junction bases unmatched: 9. The CDR3 length is 16 residues. The germline V gene has CDR1 SGHRS and CDR2 YFSETQ. The CDR3 is CASSWGQPGYTDTQYF. The CDR3 nucleotides are TGCGCCAGCAGCTGGGGACAGCCGGGATACACAGATACGCAGTATTTT.

J is TRBJ2-1 and V is TRBV6-2 or TRBV6-3, with 11 nucleotides matching TRBD2. Germline V gene data show CDR1 as MNHEY and CDR2 as SVGEGT. The CDR3 runs 14 residues. CDR3 protein: CAASGGWSYNEQFF. CDR3 in DNA: TGTGCTGCTAGCGGGGGGTGGTCCTACAATGAGCAGTTCTTC.